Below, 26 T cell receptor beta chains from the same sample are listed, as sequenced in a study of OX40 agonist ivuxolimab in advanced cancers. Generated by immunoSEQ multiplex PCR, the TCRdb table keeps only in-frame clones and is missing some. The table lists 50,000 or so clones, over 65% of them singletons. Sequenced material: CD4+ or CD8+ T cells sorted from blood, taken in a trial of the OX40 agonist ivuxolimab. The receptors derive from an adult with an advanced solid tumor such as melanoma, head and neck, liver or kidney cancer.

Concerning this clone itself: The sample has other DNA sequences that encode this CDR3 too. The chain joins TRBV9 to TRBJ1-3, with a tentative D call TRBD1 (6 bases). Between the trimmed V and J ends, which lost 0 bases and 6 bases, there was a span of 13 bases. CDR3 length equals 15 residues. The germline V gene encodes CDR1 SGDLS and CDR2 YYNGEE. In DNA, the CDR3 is TGTGCCAGCAGCGTAGGGTTCGGGGGGCCAAACACCATATATTTT. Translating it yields CASSVGFGGPNTIYF.

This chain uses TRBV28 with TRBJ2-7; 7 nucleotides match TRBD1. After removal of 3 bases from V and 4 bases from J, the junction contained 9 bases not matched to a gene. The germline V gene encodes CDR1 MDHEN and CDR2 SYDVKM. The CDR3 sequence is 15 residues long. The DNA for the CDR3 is TGTGCCAGCAGTTTCAGACAGGGAACCCCTTACGAGCAGTACTTC. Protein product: CASSFRQGTPYEQYF.

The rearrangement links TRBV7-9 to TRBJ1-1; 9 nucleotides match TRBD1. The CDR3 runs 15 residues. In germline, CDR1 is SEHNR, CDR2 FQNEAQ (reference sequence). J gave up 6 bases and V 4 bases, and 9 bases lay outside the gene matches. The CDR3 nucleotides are TGTGCCAGCAGCTACAAGGGACAGGGAGGGGCTGAAGCTTTCTTT. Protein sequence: CASSYKGQGGAEAFF. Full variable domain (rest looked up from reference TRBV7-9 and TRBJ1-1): DTGVSQNPRHKITKRGQNVTFRCDPISEHNRLYWYRQTLGQGPEFLTYFQNEAQLEKSRLLSDRFSAERPKGSFSTLEIQRTEQGDSAMYLCASSYKGQGGAEAFFGQGTRLTVV.

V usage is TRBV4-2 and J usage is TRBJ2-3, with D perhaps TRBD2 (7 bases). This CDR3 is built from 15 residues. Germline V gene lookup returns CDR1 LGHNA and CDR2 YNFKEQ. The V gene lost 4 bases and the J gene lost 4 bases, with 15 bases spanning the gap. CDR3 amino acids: CASSPGAGEADTQYF. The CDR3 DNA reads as TGTGCCAGCAGCCCAGGGGCGGGAGAAGCAGATACGCAGTATTTT.

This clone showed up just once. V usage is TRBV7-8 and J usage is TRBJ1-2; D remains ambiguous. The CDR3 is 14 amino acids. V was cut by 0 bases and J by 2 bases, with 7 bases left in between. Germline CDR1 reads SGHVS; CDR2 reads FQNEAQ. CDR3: CASSLAGRNYGYTF. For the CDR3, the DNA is TGTGCCAGCAGCTTAGCGGGCAGGAACTATGGCTACACCTTC.

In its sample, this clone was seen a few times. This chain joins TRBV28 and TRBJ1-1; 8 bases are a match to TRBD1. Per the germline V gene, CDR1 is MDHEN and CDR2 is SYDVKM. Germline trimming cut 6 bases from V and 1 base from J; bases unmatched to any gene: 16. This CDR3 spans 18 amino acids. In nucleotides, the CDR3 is TGTGCCAGCAGATACCTTTCCGGGACAGGTGGGGGGAACACTGAAGCTTTCTTT. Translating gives CASRYLSGTGGGNTEAFF.

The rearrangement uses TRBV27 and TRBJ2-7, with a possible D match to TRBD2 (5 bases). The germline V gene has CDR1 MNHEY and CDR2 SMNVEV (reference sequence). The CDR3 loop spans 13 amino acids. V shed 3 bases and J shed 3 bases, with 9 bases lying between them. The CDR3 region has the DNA TGTGCCAGCAGTTTTGGAGGCTACTACGAGCAGTACTTC. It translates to CASSFGGYYEQYF.

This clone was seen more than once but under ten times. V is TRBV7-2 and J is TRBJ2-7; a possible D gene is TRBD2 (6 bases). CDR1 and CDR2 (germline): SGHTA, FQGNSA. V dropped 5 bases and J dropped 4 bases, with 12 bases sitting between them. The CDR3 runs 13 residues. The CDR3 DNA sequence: TGTGCCAGCAGCCATGGGACTTGGTACGAGCAGTACTTC. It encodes CASSHGTWYEQYF. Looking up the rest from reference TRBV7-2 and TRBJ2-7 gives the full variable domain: GAGVSQSPSNKVTEKGKDVELRCDPISGHTALYWYRQSLGQGLEFLIYFQGNSAPDKSGLPSDRFSAERTGGSVSTLTIQRTQQEDSAVYLCASSHGTWYEQYFGPGTRLTVT.

CDR3 DNA: TGTGCCAGTAGTCCGGCGGGAGGGCCCTACAATGAGCAGTTCTTC. Its translation: CASSPAGGPYNEQFF. This chain connects TRBV19 to TRBJ2-1; 9 bases match TRBD2. The germline gives CDR1 LNHDA, CDR2 SQIVND (reference sequence). This CDR3 spans 15 amino acids. After removal of 5 bases from V and 2 bases from J, the junction contained 4 bases not matched to a gene.

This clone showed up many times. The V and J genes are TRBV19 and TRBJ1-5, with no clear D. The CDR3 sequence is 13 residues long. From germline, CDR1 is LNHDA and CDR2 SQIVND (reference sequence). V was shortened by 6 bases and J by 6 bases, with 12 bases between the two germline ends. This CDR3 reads CASSRAPGQPQHF. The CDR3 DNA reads TGTGCCAGTAGCCGGGCCCCGGGTCAGCCCCAGCATTTT.

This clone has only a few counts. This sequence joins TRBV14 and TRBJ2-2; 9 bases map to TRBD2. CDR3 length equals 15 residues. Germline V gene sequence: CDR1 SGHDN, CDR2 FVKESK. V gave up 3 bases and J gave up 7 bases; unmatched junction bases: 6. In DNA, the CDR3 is TGTGCCAGCAGCCATATTAGCGGGAGTAACGGGGAGCTGTTTTTT. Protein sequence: CASSHISGSNGELFF.

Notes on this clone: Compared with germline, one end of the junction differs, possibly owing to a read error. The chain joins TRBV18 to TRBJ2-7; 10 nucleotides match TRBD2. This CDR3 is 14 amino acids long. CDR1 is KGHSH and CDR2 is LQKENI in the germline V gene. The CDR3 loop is CAGSPALAGVEQYF. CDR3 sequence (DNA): TGTGCCGGCTCACCAGCTCTAGCGGGAGTGGAGCAGTACTTC.

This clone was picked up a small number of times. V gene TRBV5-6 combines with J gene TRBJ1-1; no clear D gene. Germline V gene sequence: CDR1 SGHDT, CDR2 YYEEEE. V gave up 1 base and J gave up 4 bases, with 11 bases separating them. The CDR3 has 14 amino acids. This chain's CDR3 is CASSLWQTSTEAFF. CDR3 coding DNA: TGTGCCAGCAGCTTGTGGCAGACGAGCACTGAAGCTTTCTTT. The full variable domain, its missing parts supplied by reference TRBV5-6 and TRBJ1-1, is DAGVTQSPTHLIKTRGQQVTLRCSPKSGHDTVSWYQQALGQGPQFIFQYYEEEERQRGNFPDRFSGHQFPNYSSELNVNALLLGDSALYLCASSLWQTSTEAFFGQGTRLTVV.

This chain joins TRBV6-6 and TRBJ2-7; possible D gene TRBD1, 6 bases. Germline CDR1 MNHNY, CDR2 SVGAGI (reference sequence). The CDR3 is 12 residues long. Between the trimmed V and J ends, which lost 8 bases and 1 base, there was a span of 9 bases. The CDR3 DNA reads TGTGCCAGCGGAGGACAGTCCTACGAGCAGTACTTC. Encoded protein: CASGGQSYEQYF.

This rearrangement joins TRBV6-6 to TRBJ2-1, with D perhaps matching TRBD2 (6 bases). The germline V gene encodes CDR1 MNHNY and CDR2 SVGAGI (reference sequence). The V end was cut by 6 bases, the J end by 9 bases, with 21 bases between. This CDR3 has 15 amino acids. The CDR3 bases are TGTGCCAGCAGGCCAACTAGCTACCCGTGGGGTGAGCAGTTCTTC. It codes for CASRPTSYPWGEQFF.

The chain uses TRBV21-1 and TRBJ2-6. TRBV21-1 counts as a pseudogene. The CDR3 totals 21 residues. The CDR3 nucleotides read TGTGCCAGCAGCAAAGTCAGGGACCCCGACCCCTCTCTCTCTGGGGCCAACGTCCTGACTTTC. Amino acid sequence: CASSKVRDPDPSLSGANVLTF.

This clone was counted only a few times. The CDR3 here is CSVEGQGGTGELFF. Here the CDR3 DNA reads TGCAGCGTTGAAGGACAGGGAGGAACCGGGGAGCTGTTTTTT. The chain has TRBV29-1 and TRBJ2-2; D perhaps matches TRBD1 (7 bases). Germline assignment: CDR1 SQVTM and CDR2 ANQGSEA. This CDR3 has 14 amino acids. V gave up 1 base and J gave up 5 bases, with 11 bases separating them.

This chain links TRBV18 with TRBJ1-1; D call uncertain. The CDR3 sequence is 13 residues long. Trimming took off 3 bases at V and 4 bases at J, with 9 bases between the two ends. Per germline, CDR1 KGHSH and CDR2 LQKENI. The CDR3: CASSPSAATEAFF. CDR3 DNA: TGTGCCAGCTCACCCTCAGCCGCCACTGAAGCTTTCTTT.

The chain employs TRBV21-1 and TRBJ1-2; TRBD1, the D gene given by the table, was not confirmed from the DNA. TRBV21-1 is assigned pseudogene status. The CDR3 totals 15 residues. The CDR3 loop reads CASSKGTGDVGGYTF. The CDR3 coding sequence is TGTGCCAGCAGCAAGGGGACAGGGGATGTGGGCGGCTACACCTTC.

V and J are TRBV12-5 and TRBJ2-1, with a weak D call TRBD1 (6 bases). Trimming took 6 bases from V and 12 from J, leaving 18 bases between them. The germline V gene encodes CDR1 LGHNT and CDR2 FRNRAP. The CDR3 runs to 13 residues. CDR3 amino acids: CASGPSGTMRQFF. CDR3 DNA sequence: TGTGCTAGTGGACCGTCGGGGACAATGAGGCAGTTCTTC.

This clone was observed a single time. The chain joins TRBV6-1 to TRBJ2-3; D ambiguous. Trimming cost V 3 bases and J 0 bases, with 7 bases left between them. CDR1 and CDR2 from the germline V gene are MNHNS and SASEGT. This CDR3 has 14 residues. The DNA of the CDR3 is TGTGCCAGCAGTGATAGGGCTAGCACAGATACGCAGTATTTT. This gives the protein CASSDRASTDTQYF.

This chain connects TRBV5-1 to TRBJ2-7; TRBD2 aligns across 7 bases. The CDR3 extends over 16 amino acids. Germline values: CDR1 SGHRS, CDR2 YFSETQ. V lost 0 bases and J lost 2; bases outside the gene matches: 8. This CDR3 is CASSLARGLPPYEQYF. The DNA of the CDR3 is TGCGCCAGCAGCTTGGCCCGGGGACTACCTCCCTACGAGCAGTACTTC.

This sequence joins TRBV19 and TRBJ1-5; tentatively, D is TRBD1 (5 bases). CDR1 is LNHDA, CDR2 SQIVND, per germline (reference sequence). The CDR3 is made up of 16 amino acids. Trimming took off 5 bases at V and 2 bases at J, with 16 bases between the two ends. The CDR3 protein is CASSLGEGKGNQPQHF. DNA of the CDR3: TGTGCCAGTAGTCTAGGGGAGGGAAAGGGCAATCAGCCCCAGCATTTT.

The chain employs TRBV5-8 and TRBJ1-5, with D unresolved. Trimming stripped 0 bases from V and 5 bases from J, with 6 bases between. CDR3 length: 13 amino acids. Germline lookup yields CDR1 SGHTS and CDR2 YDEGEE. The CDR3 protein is CASSLGRDQPQHF. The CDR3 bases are TGTGCCAGCAGCTTGGGAAGGGATCAGCCCCAGCATTTT.

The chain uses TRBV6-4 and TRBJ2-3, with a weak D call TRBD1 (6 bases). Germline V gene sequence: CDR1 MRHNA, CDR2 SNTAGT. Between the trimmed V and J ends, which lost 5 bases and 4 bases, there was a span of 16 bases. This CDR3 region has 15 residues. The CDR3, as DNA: TGTGCCAGCAGTTCCATGGGGCAGGGGTCAGATACGCAGTATTTT. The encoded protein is CASSSMGQGSDTQYF.

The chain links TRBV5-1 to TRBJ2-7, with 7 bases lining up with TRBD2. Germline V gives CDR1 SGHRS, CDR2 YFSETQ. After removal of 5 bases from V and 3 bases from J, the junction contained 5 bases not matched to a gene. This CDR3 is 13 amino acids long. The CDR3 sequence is CASRLAYNYEQYF. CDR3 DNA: TGCGCCAGCAGACTAGCGTATAACTACGAGCAGTACTTC. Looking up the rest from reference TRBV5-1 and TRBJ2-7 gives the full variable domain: KAGVTQTPRYLIKTRGQQVTLSCSPISGHRSVSWYQQTPGQGLQFLFEYFSETQRNKGNFPGRFSGRQFSNSRSEMNVSTLELGDSALYLCASRLAYNYEQYFGPGTRLTVT.